This T cell receptor (beta chain) was recorded in a study of blood T cell repertoires in COVID-19. Overall study: Acute and convalescent COVID-19 specimens originated in the United States, Italy and Spain. Sources were T cells, B-cell-depleted T cells, or PBMCs; the material itself was cDNA or gDNA.

CDR3 size: 13 residues. The V end was cut by 2 bases, the J end by 7 bases, with 14 bases between. Germline CDR1 and CDR2: SQVTM and ANQGSEA. Authors' methods: Using reference gene primer amplification, nucleated cell counts were estimated. Repertoires were generated with immunoSEQ multiplex PCR, while TCRdb's copy carries only in-frame clones and drops some. Clone size and the V and J calls come from that table; the DNA yielded D and trimming. The sample holds about 79,000 clones, around 90% seen once. Input material: peripheral blood. This clonotype was sampled from a man in his forties or fifties with active COVID-19. The genes are TRBV29-1 and TRBJ2-5; D perhaps matches TRBD2 (6 bases). The CDR3 DNA sequence: TGCAGCGTTGAACGGGAGAGGTTTGGGACCCAGTACTTC. The encoded protein is CSVERERFGTQYF.